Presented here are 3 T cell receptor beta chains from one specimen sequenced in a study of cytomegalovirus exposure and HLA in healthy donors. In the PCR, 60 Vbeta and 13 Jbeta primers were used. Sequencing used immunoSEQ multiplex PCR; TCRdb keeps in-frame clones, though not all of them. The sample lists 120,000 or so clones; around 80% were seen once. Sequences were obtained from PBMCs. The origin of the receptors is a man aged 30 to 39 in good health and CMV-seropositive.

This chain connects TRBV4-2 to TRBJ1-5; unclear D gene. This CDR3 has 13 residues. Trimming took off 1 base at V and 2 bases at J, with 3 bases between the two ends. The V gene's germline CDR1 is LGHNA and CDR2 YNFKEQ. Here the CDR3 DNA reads TGTGCCAGCAGCCAAGGCGGCAATCAGCCCCAGCATTTT. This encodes CASSQGGNQPQHF.

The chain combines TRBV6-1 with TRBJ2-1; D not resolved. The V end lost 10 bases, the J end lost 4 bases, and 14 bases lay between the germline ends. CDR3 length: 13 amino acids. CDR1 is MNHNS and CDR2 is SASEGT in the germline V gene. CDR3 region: CATPTGSYNEQFF. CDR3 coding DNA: TGTGCCACCCCGACTGGGTCTTACAATGAGCAGTTCTTC.

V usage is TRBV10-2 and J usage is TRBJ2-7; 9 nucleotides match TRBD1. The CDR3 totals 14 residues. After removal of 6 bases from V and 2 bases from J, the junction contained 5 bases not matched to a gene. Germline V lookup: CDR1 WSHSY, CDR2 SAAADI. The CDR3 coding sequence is TGCGCCAGCAGCGGGACAGGGAAAACCTACGAGCAGTACTTC. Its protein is CASSGTGKTYEQYF.